This T cell receptor beta chain was sequenced in a study of blood T cell repertoires in COVID-19. Assay: immunoSEQ multiplex PCR; the TCRdb copy retains only in-frame clones and omits some. Of 180,000 or so clones listed, around 91% are singletons. Germline V gene data show CDR1 as MNHEY and CDR2 as SMNVEV (reference sequence). The V and J ends lost 5 bases and 4 bases respectively, with 14 bases between them. This CDR3 contains 14 residues. This TCR was recovered from a woman aged 18-29 years who had recovered from COVID-19. Sequences were obtained from PBMCs or T cells enriched from blood (not recorded which). The chain couples TRBV27 to TRBJ1-2; D remains ambiguous. CDR3 sequence reads: CASSLAGPRYGYTF. The CDR3 DNA reads TGTGCCAGCAGTCTAGCCGGGCCCCGCTATGGCTACACCTTC.